This is a list of T cell receptor beta chains from one sample in a study of sequential checkpoint blockade in melanoma. Repertoires were generated with immunoSEQ multiplex PCR, while TCRdb's copy carries only in-frame clones and drops some. The data contain roughly 6,800 clones, about 28% of them singletons. The sample consisted of tumor tissue (inferred from file names), taken from a patient given nivolumab and ipilimumab in sequence. These receptor sequences come from a human donor with melanoma. Both conserved end residues are part of each CDR3. The order of the fields is clone size, D gene, V gene, J gene, CDR3 protein. A D gene is named only where the DNA matches it firmly. Part of the rows lack a size; the others show once, few, many or a class for expanded clones.

few	.	TRBV19	TRBJ2-1	CASTSGLGQYNEQFF
many	TRBD2	TRBV6-8	TRBJ2-1	CAISPTGTSGRGEQFF
few	.	TRBV9	TRBJ2-5	CASRTDQETQYF
medium-sized	.	TRBV9	TRBJ1-2	CASSELAGSANNYGYTF
.	.	TRBV18	TRBJ1-2	CASSPPAGQRPNYGYTF
few	TRBD1	TRBV11-3	TRBJ1-4	CASSQGQANEKLFF
.	.	TRBV6-8	TRBJ2-6	CASSYSTALLSGANVLTF
.	TRBD1	TRBV4-1	TRBJ2-7	CASSQGRDRGTYEQYF
.	TRBD1	TRBV6-8	TRBJ1-1	CASKVDRANTEAFF
.	TRBD1	TRBV6-8	TRBJ1-2	CASSYRGLIGYTF
few	.	TRBV7-6	TRBJ2-7	CASSHDPRDPGSYEQYF
.	.	TRBV25-1	TRBJ1-3	CASSEVGISGNTIYF
few	.	TRBV7-2	TRBJ2-2	CASRVTGFGELFF
.	TRBD2	TRBV9	TRBJ2-3	CASRSLAGGGTDTQYF
.	TRBD2	TRBV30	TRBJ2-5	CAWSQGLAGQETQYF
.	.	TRBV18	TRBJ2-3	CASSDQGSRDTQYF
many	.	TRBV11-3	TRBJ1-2	CASSFQGSGRRYGYTF
few	.	TRBV29-1	TRBJ1-1	CSVELWLGQAFF
.	TRBD1	TRBV7-6	TRBJ2-7	CASSLGTGNYEQYF
.	TRBD2	TRBV19	TRBJ2-3	CASSIDLGGSSTDTQYF
.	.	TRBV5-1	TRBJ2-7	CASSQLGDRTLEQYF
few	TRBD2	TRBV5-1	TRBJ2-7	CASSRLAAYSYEQYF
.	.	TRBV19	TRBJ1-5	CASRVAGNQPQHF
.	.	TRBV15	TRBJ1-1	CATSRDRGGNTEAFF
few	TRBD1	TRBV29-1	TRBJ2-7	CSVQTGNDFDEQYF
.	TRBD1	TRBV29-1	TRBJ2-5	CSAATRDRGLRIQETQYF
.	.	TRBV14	TRBJ2-5	CASSHGSTGVVMWETQYF
many	TRBD1	TRBV11-3	TRBJ1-2	CASSLISMGQTNYGYTF
.	TRBD1	TRBV7-6	TRBJ2-2	CASSLEGGPATGELFF
.	TRBD2	TRBV5-1	TRBJ2-1	CASSPSGRANNEQFF
many	.	TRBV9	TRBJ1-4	CASSNNPWVGEKLFF
.	.	TRBV25-1	TRBJ1-6	CASNWGRGSPLHF
few	.	TRBV11-3	TRBJ2-4	CASSEGHKIAKNIQYF
.	TRBD1	TRBV29-1	TRBJ2-7	CSVGDRGREQYF
medium-sized	TRBD1	TRBV11-3	TRBJ1-2	CASSPGTENYGYTF
many	.	TRBV11-3	TRBJ2-5	CASSLGLIRETQYF
few	TRBD2	TRBV28	TRBJ2-1	CASSTTSSGGRGKQFF
medium-sized	TRBD1	TRBV11-3	TRBJ2-7	CASRTGTGPSYEQYF
.	TRBD1	TRBV19	TRBJ1-4	CASTQTGVGEKLFF
few	.	TRBV6-8	TRBJ2-5	CASNSAQGQETQYF
.	.	TRBV19	TRBJ2-3	CASSSQLATFTDTQYF
.	.	TRBV14	TRBJ1-1	CASSQDYRRTEAFF
.	.	TRBV12-5	TRBJ2-3	CASTVTDTQYF
few	TRBD1	TRBV12-5	TRBJ2-7	CASRQGTYEQYF
few	.	TRBV11-3	TRBJ2-1	CASSWASGGVEQFF
.	TRBD2	TRBV19	TRBJ2-2	CASTEMGGTGELFF
few	.	TRBV9	TRBJ1-5	CASSAGPNQPQHF
many	.	TRBV4-1	TRBJ1-1	CASSPRDGKQSDTEAFF
.	TRBD1	TRBV6-8	TRBJ2-6	CASSVDRGLLFSGANVLTF
many	.	TRBV11-3	TRBJ2-7	CASTSSGLSGDEQYF
few	TRBD1	TRBV6-8	TRBJ1-2	CASRRDSINYGYTF
.	TRBD1	TRBV29-1	TRBJ1-1	CSVWTGPLNTEAFF
.	.	TRBV18	TRBJ1-1	CASSPPGTGDFVEAFF
.	.	TRBV23-1	TRBJ1-2	CASRPRTPDGYTF
.	TRBD2	TRBV29-1	TRBJ2-1	CSVGLAYNEQFF